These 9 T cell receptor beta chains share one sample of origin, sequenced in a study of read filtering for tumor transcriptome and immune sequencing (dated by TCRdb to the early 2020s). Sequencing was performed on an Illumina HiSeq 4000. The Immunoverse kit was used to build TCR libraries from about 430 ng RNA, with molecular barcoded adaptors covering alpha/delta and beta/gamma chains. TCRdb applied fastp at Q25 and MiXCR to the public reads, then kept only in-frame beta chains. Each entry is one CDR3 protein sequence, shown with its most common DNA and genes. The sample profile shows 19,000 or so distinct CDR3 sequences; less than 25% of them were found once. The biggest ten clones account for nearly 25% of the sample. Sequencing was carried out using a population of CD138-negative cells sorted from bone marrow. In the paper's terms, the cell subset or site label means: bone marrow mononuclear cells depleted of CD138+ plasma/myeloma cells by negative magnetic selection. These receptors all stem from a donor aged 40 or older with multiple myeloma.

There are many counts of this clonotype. The CDR3 bases are TGTGCCAGCAGCTTGGACTCCAAAGCGGTGCAGTTCTTC. It codes for CASSLDSKAVQFF. The chain couples TRBV7-8 to TRBJ2-1; D is perhaps TRBD2 (5 bases). This CDR3 has 13 residues. Germline V lookup: CDR1 SGHVS, CDR2 FQNEAQ. V was cut by 3 bases and J by 12 bases, with 15 bases left in between.

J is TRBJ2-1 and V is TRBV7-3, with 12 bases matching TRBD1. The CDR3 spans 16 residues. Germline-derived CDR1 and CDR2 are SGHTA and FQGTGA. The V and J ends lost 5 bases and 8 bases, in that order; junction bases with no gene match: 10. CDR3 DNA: TGTGCCAGCAGCCCGGCCGGGACAGGGGGCATGGATGAGCAGTTCTTC. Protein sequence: CASSPAGTGGMDEQFF.

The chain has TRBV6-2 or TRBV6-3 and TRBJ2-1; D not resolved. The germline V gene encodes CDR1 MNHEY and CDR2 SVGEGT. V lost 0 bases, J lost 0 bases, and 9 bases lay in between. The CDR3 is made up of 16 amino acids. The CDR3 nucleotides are TGTGCCAGCAGTTACTCGGGGTCAAGCTCCTACAATGAGCAGTTCTTC. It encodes CASSYSGSSSYNEQFF.

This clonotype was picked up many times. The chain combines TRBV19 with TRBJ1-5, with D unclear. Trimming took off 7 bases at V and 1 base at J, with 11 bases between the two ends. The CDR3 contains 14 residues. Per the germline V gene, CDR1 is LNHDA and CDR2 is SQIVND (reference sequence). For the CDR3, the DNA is TGTGCCAGTACCGGTGGATTGAGCAATCAGCCCCAGCATTTT. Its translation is CASTGGLSNQPQHF.

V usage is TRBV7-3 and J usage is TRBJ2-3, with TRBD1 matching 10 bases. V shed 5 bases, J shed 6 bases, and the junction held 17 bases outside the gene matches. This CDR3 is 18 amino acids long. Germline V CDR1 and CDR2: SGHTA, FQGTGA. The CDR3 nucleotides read TGTGCCAGCAGCCCCGGGACAGGGGTCCGGGAGGATGAGGATACGCAGTATTTT. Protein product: CASSPGTGVREDEDTQYF.

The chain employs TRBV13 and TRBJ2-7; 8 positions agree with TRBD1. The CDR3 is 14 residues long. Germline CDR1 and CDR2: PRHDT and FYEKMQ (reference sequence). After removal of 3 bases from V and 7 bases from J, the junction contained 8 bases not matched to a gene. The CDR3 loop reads CASSLSQGAGEQYF. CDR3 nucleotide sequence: TGTGCCAGCAGCTTGTCTCAGGGGGCTGGGGAGCAGTACTTC.

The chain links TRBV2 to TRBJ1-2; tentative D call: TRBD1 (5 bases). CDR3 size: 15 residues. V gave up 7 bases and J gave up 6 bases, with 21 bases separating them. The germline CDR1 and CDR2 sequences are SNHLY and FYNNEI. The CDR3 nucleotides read TGTGCCAGCATGGGGCACTCAATTCAGGGTCATGGCTACACCTTC. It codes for CASMGHSIQGHGYTF.

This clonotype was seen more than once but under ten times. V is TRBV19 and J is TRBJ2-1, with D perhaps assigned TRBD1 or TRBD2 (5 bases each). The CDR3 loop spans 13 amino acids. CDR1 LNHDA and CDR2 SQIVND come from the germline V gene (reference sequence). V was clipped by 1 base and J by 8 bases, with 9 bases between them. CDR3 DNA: TGTGCCAGTAGTATAGCGGGGCCACATGAGCAGTTCTTC. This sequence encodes CASSIAGPHEQFF.

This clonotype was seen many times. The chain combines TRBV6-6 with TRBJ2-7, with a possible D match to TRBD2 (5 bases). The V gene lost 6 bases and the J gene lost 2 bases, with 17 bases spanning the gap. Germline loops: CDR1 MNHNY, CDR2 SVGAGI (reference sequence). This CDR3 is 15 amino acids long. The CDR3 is CASRPQTGKTYEQYF. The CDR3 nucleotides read TGTGCCAGCAGGCCCCAGACCGGGAAGACCTACGAGCAGTACTTC.